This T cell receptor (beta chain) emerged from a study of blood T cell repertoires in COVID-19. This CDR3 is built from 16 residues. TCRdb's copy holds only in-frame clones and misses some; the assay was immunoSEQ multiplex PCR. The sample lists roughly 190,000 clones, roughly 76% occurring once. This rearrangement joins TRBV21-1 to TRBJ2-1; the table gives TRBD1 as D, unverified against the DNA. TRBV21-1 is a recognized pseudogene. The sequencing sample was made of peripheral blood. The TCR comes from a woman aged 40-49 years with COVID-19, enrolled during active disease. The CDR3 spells CASSSRGDIFYNEQFF. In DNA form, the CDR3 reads TGTGCCAGCAGCAGCAGAGGGGACATTTTCTACAATGAGCAGTTCTTC.